The source of this TCR beta chain is a study of blood T cell repertoires in COVID-19. The wider study: The cDNA or gDNA used as material had been derived from T cells, B-cell-depleted T cells, or PBMCs.

In the study's own analysis: Amplification of reference gene primers was used by the study to estimate nucleated cell counts. Clones were sequenced by immunoSEQ multiplex PCR, and TCRdb holds only the in-frame ones, with some missing. V, J and clone size reflect that table, while D and trimming were determined from the DNA. The sample yields almost 250,000 clones, more than 85% seen once. This CDR3 is 14 amino acids long. Germline V gives CDR1 SEHNR, CDR2 FQNEAQ (reference sequence). V lost 3 bases to trimming and J lost 5 bases, with 14 bases between them. The V call is TRBV7-9, the J call TRBJ2-7; D unresolved. This TCR came from a woman aged 45-65 years who had recovered from COVID-19. What was sequenced was PBMCs or T cells enriched from blood (not recorded which). Here the CDR3 reads CASSFRSWYDEQYF. The CDR3 DNA sequence: TGTGCCAGCAGCTTCAGAAGTTGGTACGACGAGCAGTACTTC. Full variable domain (rest looked up from reference TRBV7-9 and TRBJ2-7): DTGVSQNPRHKITKRGQNVTFRCDPISEHNRLYWYRQTLGQGPEFLTYFQNEAQLEKSRLLSDRFSAERPKGSFSTLEIQRTEQGDSAMYLCASSFRSWYDEQYFGPGTRLTVT.